The present entry profiles one TCR beta chain with its context. These data originate in a study of shared clonotypes between healthy human individuals. Method: immunoSEQ multiplex PCR; TCRdb's copy keeps in-frame clones and lacks some. The sample consists of some 1,400,000 clones, roughly 95% of them appearing once. This CDR3 spans 15 amino acids. V was cut by 1 base and J by 1 base, with 10 bases left in between. Looked up from germline, CDR1 is MGHRA and CDR2 is YSYEKL. The sequenced material came from naive CD4+ T cells sorted from blood. Regarding subset: CD45RA+ positively selected. The clonotype comes from a young man in good health. This chain uses TRBV4-1 with TRBJ2-5; D gene ambiguous. The CDR3 is CASSQGRVTQETQYF. The CDR3 nucleotides are TGCGCCAGCAGCCAAGGAAGGGTGACCCAAGAGACCCAGTACTTC.